This passage covers 24 T cell receptor beta chains from one sample sequenced in a study of technical replicates of blood from several donors. Some clones are missing from TCRdb's copy, which holds only in-frame ones; the method was immunoSEQ multiplex PCR. The sample records 65,000 to 90,000 clones, about 91% being singletons. The sample comprised T cells isolated from PBMCs. These receptors all stem from a human donor in good health.

The gene calls are TRBV5-4 and TRBJ2-1; 12 nucleotides align to TRBD2. Germline V gives CDR1 SGHNT, CDR2 YYREEE (reference sequence). With V trimmed by 3 bases and J by 8 bases, 9 bases remained unmatched. The CDR3 covers 16 residues. The CDR3 is CASSSAGTSGLYEQFF. The CDR3 DNA reads as TGTGCCAGCAGCTCGGCCGGGACTAGCGGGCTCTATGAGCAGTTCTTC. Variable domain in full (rest from reference TRBV5-4 and TRBJ2-1): ETGVTQSPTHLIKTRGQQVTLRCSSQSGHNTVSWYQQALGQGPQFIFQYYREEENGRGNFPPRFSGLQFPNYSSELNVNALELDDSALYLCASSSAGTSGLYEQFFGPGTRLTVL.

This chain uses TRBV29-1 with TRBJ2-7; weak D call: TRBD2 (5 bases). The CDR3 is made up of 11 amino acids. Germline V lookup: CDR1 SQVTM, CDR2 ANQGSEA. V shed 7 bases and J shed 3 bases, with 10 bases lying between them. The CDR3 spells CSADGGYEQYF. CDR3 sequence (DNA): TGCAGCGCCGACGGAGGCTACGAGCAGTACTTC.

The chain couples TRBV7-9 to TRBJ1-3, with D perhaps matching TRBD1 (6 bases). V was pared by 2 bases and J by 4 bases, with 18 bases between. CDR1 is SEHNR and CDR2 is FQNEAQ in the germline V gene (reference sequence). The CDR3 extends over 17 amino acids. CDR3 bases: TGTGCCAGCAGCTTAAGGGGGGGCTCTATTCTAGGAAACACCATATATTTT. Translating gives CASSLRGGSILGNTIYF. The full variable domain, completed using reference TRBV7-9 and TRBJ1-3, is DTGVSQNPRHKITKRGQNVTFRCDPISEHNRLYWYRQTLGQGPEFLTYFQNEAQLEKSRLLSDRFSAERPKGSFSTLEIQRTEQGDSAMYLCASSLRGGSILGNTIYFGEGSWLTVV.

The chain uses TRBV10-1 and TRBJ1-1; weak D call: TRBD1 (5 bases). Trimming took 2 bases from V and 11 from J, leaving 15 bases between them. This CDR3 has 13 residues. The germline V gene has CDR1 WNHNN and CDR2 SYGVQD (reference sequence). As DNA, the CDR3 is TGCGCCAGCAGTGAGCGGACAACCCACGGCGCTTTCTTT. As protein: CASSERTTHGAFF.

The chain couples TRBV19 to TRBJ1-5, with D possibly matching TRBD1 (5 bases). The germline V and J ends were trimmed by 1 base and 6 bases, with 7 bases remaining between them. The CDR3 is 13 residues long. Germline lookup yields CDR1 LNHDA and CDR2 SQIVND (reference sequence). The CDR3 bases are TGTGCCAGTAGTATAGTGGGGGGTCAGCCCCAGCATTTT. Protein: CASSIVGGQPQHF.

The chain links TRBV10-1 to TRBJ2-3; no clear D gene. This CDR3 spans 14 amino acids. V was trimmed by 3 bases and J by 0 bases, leaving 7 bases between them. Germline values: CDR1 WNHNN, CDR2 SYGVQD (reference sequence). The CDR3 loop reads CASSDSISTDTQYF. CDR3 nucleotide sequence: TGCGCCAGCAGTGACAGTATTAGCACAGATACGCAGTATTTT.

This clone was seen only once. CDR3 protein: CASSYVGGGNEQFF. CDR3 DNA: TGTGCCAGCAGTTATGTGGGGGGGGGAAATGAGCAGTTCTTC. The genes are TRBV6-6 and TRBJ2-1, with 7 bases matching TRBD2. CDR1 and CDR2 from the germline V gene are MNHNY and SVGAGI (reference sequence). After removal of 3 bases from V and 7 bases from J, the junction contained 6 bases not matched to a gene. The CDR3 has 14 residues.

The chain links TRBV28 to TRBJ2-7; D may be TRBD1 (6 bases). Germline V gene data show CDR1 as MDHEN and CDR2 as SYDVKM. V dropped 5 bases and J dropped 6 bases, with 17 bases sitting between them. The CDR3 is made up of 14 amino acids. CDR3: CASSLYREGGEQYF. As DNA, the CDR3 is TGTGCCAGCAGTCTGTACAGGGAAGGCGGCGAGCAGTACTTC.

The chain combines TRBV2 with TRBJ1-3, with D maybe TRBD1 (5 bases). The CDR3 runs 12 residues. The V end was cut by 6 bases, the J end by 9 bases, with 12 bases between. In germline, CDR1 is SNHLY, CDR2 FYNNEI. CDR3 in DNA: TGTGCCAGCAGGCAGGGAACGGGCACCATATATTTT. This sequence encodes CASRQGTGTIYF.

This chain connects TRBV27 to TRBJ2-3; 8 bases are shared with TRBD2. The CDR3 spans 13 residues. The V segment lost 4 bases and the J segment 9 bases; nucleotides outside the gene matches: 6. Germline loops: CDR1 MNHEY, CDR2 SMNVEV (reference sequence). The CDR3: CASSSGGEETQYF. DNA for the CDR3: TGTGCCAGCAGTTCGGGGGGGGAGGAGACGCAGTATTTT.

This chain connects TRBV9 to TRBJ2-1; 12 nucleotides line up with TRBD2. This CDR3 is 18 amino acids long. Trimming cost V 0 bases and J 8 bases; bases outside gene matches: 12. The germline V gene has CDR1 SGDLS and CDR2 YYNGEE. This CDR3 is CASSVALGTSGFRDEQFF. For the CDR3, the DNA is TGTGCCAGCAGCGTAGCCCTCGGGACTAGCGGGTTCCGGGATGAGCAGTTCTTC.

This clone appeared a single time. The V and J genes are TRBV27 and TRBJ2-7, with D perhaps matching TRBD1 (8 bases). Germline CDR1 is MNHEY and CDR2 is SMNVEV (reference sequence). With 6 bases removed from V and 6 bases from J, the gap between germline ends came to 18 bases. There are 14 residues in the CDR3. The CDR3 sequence is CASSQGQGGFEQYF. The CDR3 DNA sequence: TGTGCCAGCAGCCAAGGACAGGGAGGGTTCGAGCAGTACTTC.

This clone occurred once. The V call is TRBV7-3, the J call TRBJ2-5; TRBD2 aligns across 8 bases. The V gene end was trimmed by 2 bases and the J gene end by 5 bases; junction bases not matched to a gene: 4. CDR3 length equals 14 residues. CDR1 SGHTA and CDR2 FQGTGA come from the germline V gene. CDR3 amino acids: CASSLWGLGETQYF. The DNA of the CDR3 is TGTGCCAGCAGCTTATGGGGACTAGGGGAGACCCAGTACTTC.

This sequence joins TRBV2 and TRBJ2-3; the D gene is possibly TRBD2 (6 bases). Trimming took off 6 bases at V and 3 bases at J, with 10 bases between the two ends. Germline V gene lookup returns CDR1 SNHLY and CDR2 FYNNEI. The CDR3 consists of 13 residues. The CDR3: CASSGSGTDTQYF. The CDR3 region has the DNA TGTGCCAGCAGCGGGAGCGGGACAGATACGCAGTATTTT. Complete variable domain (other parts from reference TRBV2 and TRBJ2-3): EPEVTQTPSHQVTQMGQEVILRCVPISNHLYFYWYRQILGQKVEFLVSFYNNEISEKSEIFDDQFSVERPDGSNFTLKIRSTKLEDSAMYFCASSGSGTDTQYFGPGTRLTVL.

J is TRBJ1-4 and V is TRBV6-5; D is ambiguous. The CDR3 consists of 14 residues. V lost 0 bases and J lost 5, with 7 bases in between. CDR1 MNHEY and CDR2 SVGAGI come from the germline V gene. This chain's CDR3 is CASSYSQVNEKLFF. The CDR3 DNA follows: TGTGCCAGCAGTTACTCGCAGGTGAATGAAAAACTGTTTTTT.

This clone was observed once. This chain links TRBV13 with TRBJ1-2; D unclear. The CDR3 has 14 residues. Germline loops: CDR1 PRHDT, CDR2 FYEKMQ (reference sequence). V lost 4 bases, J lost 5 bases, and 14 bases lay in between. CDR3 nucleotides: TGTGCCAGCAGCTCGACCCAGACTATTTATGGCTACACCTTC. It translates to CASSSTQTIYGYTF.

This clone was seen only once. J is TRBJ2-1 and V is TRBV13, with D unresolved. The CDR3 length is 12 residues. Germline V gene data show CDR1 as PRHDT and CDR2 as FYEKMQ (reference sequence). V was cut by 5 bases and J by 7 bases, with 9 bases left in between. CDR3 sequence: CASSPFRNEQFF. Written as DNA, the CDR3 is TGTGCCAGCAGCCCTTTTCGTAATGAGCAGTTCTTC.

The rearrangement joins TRBV10-1 to TRBJ2-7; 9 bases align to TRBD2. CDR1 and CDR2 (germline): WNHNN, SYGVQD (reference sequence). After removal of 4 bases from V and 4 bases from J, the junction contained 5 bases not matched to a gene. This CDR3 has 14 residues. CDR3 DNA sequence: TGCGCCAGCAGTGGGCTAGCGGGATTTTACGAGCAGTACTTC. Its protein product is CASSGLAGFYEQYF.

Only one count was recorded for this clone. The chain couples TRBV19 to TRBJ2-2, with 8 bases matching TRBD2. Losses at the gene ends were 0 bases for V and 6 bases for J; bases not matched to a gene: 3. The germline V gene has CDR1 LNHDA and CDR2 SQIVND (reference sequence). This CDR3 spans 15 amino acids. The DNA for the CDR3 is TGTGCCAGTAGTATAGACCAGCGGGAGTCCGGGGAGCTGTTTTTT. Its protein is CASSIDQRESGELFF.

The chain is built from TRBV7-7 and TRBJ2-5; tentative D call: TRBD1 (6 bases). The CDR3 length is 14 residues. CDR1 and CDR2 (germline): SSHAT, FNYEAQ (reference sequence). Trimming cost V 4 bases and J 5 bases, with 14 bases left between them. The CDR3 is CASSSPGAGETQYF. The CDR3 DNA follows: TGTGCCAGCAGCTCCCCAGGGGCCGGGGAGACCCAGTACTTC.

The CDR3 reads CASSAYGQSDYGYTF. DNA for the CDR3: TGTGCCAGCAGTGCTTATGGACAGTCCGACTATGGCTACACCTTC. The chain joins TRBV28 to TRBJ1-2; D may be TRBD1 (6 bases). CDR1 is MDHEN and CDR2 is SYDVKM in the germline V gene. This CDR3 spans 15 amino acids. Trimming cost V 5 bases and J 3 bases, with 16 bases left between them.

The V and J genes are TRBV4-1 and TRBJ1-1; 9 bases align to TRBD1. The CDR3 loop spans 18 amino acids. Trimming at V came to 2 bases and at J to 4 bases, leaving 14 bases not matched to a gene. Germline V lookup: CDR1 MGHRA, CDR2 YSYEKL. CDR3 nucleotides: TGCGCCAGCAGCCAACCACGTCTCTTAGGGACAGGGACCACTGAAGCTTTCTTT. Translated: CASSQPRLLGTGTTEAFF.

The chain has TRBV7-3 and TRBJ2-2; possible D gene TRBD2, 7 bases. V was clipped by 5 bases and J by 6 bases, with 25 bases between them. The CDR3 has 18 residues. CDR1 is SGHTA, CDR2 FQGTGA, per germline. CDR3 region: CASSLTWGGPRGAGELFF. The CDR3 DNA reads TGTGCCAGCAGCCTTACGTGGGGGGGGCCCCGCGGCGCCGGGGAGCTGTTTTTT.

The CDR3 nucleotides read TGTGCCAGCAGTCAACAGGGGGCGGGACAGCCCCAGCATTTT. This sequence encodes CASSQQGAGQPQHF. The rearrangement links TRBV2 to TRBJ1-5, with 9 nucleotides matching TRBD1. The germline gives CDR1 SNHLY, CDR2 FYNNEI. Trimming cost V 5 bases and J 7 bases; bases outside gene matches: 6. The CDR3 has 14 amino acids. The whole variable domain, filled in from reference TRBV2 and TRBJ1-5, reads EPEVTQTPSHQVTQMGQEVILRCVPISNHLYFYWYRQILGQKVEFLVSFYNNEISEKSEIFDDQFSVERPDGSNFTLKIRSTKLEDSAMYFCASSQQGAGQPQHFGDGTRLSIL.